This TCR beta chain appears in the sequencing data of a study of blood T cell repertoires in COVID-19. The CDR3 covers 19 residues. The data were produced by immunoSEQ multiplex PCR, yet TCRdb's version contains in-frame clones alone and is incomplete. The sample has 140,000 to 150,000 clones, around 81% seen once. The sequence derives from a human donor in a cohort sampled during active COVID-19. V usage is TRBV21-1 and J usage is TRBJ2-1; the D call in the table, TRBD2, was not verified against the DNA. TRBV21-1 is noted as a pseudogene. Sequenced material: peripheral blood. The CDR3 region is CASSKELKRGSSGDNEQFF. In DNA, the CDR3 is TGTGCCAGCAGCAAAGAACTTAAAAGGGGGTCGAGCGGGGACAATGAGCAGTTCTTC.